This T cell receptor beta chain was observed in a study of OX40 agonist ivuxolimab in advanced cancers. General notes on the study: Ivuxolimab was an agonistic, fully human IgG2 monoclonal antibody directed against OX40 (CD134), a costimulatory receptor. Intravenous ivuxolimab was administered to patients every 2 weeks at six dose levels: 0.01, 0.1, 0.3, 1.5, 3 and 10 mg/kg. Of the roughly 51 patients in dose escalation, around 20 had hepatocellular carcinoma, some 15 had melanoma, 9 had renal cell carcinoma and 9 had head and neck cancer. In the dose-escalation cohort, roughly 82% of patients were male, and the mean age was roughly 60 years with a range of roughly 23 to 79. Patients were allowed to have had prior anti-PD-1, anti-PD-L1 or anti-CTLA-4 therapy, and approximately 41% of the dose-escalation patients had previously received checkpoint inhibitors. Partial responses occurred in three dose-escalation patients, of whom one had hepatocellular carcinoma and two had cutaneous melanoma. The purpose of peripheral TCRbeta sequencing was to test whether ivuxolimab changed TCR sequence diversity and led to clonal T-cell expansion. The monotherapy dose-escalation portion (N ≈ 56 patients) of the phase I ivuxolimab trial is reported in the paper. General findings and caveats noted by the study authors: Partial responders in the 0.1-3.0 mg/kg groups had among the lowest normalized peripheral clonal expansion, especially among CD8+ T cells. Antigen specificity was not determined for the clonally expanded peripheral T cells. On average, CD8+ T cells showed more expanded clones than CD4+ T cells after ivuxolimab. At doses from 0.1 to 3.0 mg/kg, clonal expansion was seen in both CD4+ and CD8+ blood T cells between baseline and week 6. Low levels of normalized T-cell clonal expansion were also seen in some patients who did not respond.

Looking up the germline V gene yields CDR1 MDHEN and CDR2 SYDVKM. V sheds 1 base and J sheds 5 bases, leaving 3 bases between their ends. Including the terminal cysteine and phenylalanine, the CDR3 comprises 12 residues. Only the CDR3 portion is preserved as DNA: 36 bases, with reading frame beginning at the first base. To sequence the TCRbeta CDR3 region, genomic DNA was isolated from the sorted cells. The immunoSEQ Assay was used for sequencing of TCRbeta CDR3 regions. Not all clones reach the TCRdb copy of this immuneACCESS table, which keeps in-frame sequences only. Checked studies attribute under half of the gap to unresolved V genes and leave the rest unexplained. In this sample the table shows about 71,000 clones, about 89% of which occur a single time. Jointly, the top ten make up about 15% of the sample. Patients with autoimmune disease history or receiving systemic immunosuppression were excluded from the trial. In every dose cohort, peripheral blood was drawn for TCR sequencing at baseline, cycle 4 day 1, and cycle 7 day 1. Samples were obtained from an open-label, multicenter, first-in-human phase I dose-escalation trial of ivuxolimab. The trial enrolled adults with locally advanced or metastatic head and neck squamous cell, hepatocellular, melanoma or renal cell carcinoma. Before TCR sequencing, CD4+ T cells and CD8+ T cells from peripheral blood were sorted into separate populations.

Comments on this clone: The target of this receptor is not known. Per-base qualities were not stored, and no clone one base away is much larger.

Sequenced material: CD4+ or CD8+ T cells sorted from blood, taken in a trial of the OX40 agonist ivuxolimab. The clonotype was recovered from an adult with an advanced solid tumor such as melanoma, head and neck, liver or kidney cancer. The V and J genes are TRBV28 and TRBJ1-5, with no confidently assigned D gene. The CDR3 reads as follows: CASSLYYQPQHF. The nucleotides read TGTGCCAGCAGTTTATATTATCAGCCCCAGCATTTT.